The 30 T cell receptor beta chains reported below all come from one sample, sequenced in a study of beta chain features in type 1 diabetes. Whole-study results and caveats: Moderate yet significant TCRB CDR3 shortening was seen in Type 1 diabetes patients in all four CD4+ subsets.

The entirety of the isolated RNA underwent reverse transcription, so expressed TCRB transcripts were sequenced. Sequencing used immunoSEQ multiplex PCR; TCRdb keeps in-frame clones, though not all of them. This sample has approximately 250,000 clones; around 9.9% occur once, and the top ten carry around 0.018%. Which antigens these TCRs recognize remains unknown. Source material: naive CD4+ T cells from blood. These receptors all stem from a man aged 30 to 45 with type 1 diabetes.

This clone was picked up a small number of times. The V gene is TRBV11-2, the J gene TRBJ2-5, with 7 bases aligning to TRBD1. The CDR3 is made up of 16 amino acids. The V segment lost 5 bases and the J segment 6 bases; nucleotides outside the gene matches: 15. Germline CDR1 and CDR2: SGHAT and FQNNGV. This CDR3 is CASSQLGRGFTKTQYF. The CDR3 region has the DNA TGTGCCAGCAGCCAATTGGGCAGGGGGTTTACGAAGACCCAGTACTTC.

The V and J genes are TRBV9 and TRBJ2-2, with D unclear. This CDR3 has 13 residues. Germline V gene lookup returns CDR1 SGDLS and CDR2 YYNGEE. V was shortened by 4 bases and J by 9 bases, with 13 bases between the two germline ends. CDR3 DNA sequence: TGTGCCAGCAGCTCCGGAGAACTGAGGGAGCTGTTTTTT. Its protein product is CASSSGELRELFF.

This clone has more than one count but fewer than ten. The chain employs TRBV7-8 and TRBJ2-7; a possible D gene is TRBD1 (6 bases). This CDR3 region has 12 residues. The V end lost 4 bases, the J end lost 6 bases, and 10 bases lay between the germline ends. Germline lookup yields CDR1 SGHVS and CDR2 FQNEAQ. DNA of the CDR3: TGTGCCAGCAGCTCACAGGGCGCCGAGCAGTACTTC. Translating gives CASSSQGAEQYF.

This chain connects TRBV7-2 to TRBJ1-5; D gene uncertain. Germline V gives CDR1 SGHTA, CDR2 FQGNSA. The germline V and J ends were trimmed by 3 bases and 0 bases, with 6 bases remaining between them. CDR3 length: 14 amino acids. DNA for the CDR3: TGTGCCAGCAGCTTCGGTTATAGCAATCAGCCCCAGCATTTT. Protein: CASSFGYSNQPQHF.

CDR3 amino acids: CASSLAGTPSYEQYF. The CDR3, as DNA: TGTGCCAGCAGCTTGGCTGGGACACCCTCTTACGAGCAGTACTTC. This chain uses TRBV5-4 with TRBJ2-7, with D perhaps matching TRBD1 (6 bases). Trimming stripped 0 bases from V and 4 bases from J, with 14 bases between. CDR3 length: 15 residues. Germline CDR1 and CDR2: SGHNT and YYREEE (reference sequence).

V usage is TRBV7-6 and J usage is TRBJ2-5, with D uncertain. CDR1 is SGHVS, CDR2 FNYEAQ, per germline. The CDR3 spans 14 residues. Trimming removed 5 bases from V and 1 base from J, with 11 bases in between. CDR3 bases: TGTGCCAGCAGCCCCGCAAAGCGCCAAGAGACCCAGTACTTC. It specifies CASSPAKRQETQYF.

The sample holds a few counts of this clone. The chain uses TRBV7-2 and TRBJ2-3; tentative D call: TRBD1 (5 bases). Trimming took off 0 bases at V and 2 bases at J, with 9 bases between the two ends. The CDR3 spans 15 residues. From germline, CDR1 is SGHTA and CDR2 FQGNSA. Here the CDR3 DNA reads TGTGCCAGCAGCTTAGCGGGGCTAGACACAGATACGCAGTATTTT. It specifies CASSLAGLDTDTQYF.

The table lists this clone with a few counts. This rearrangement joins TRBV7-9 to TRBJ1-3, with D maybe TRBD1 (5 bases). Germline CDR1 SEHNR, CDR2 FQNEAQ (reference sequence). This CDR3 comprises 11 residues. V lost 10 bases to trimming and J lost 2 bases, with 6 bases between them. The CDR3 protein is CATGAGNTIYF. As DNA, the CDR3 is TGTGCCACGGGGGCTGGAAACACCATATATTTT.

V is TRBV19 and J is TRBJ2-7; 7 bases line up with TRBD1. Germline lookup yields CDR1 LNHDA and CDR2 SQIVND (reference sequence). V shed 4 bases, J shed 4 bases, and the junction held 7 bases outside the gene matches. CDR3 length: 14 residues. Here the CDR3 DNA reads TGTGCCAGTAGTACGACAGGGTATCGGTACGAGCAGTACTTC. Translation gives CASSTTGYRYEQYF.

The chain's CDR3 is CASSRGGDTDTQYF. The CDR3 nucleotides are TGTGCCAGCAGTCGGGGCGGGGACACAGATACGCAGTATTTT. The rearrangement links TRBV7-3 to TRBJ2-3; perhaps TRBD2 as D (6 bases). The V gene lost 6 bases and the J gene lost 2 bases, with 12 bases spanning the gap. This CDR3 contains 14 residues. Germline V CDR1 and CDR2: SGHTA, FQGTGA.

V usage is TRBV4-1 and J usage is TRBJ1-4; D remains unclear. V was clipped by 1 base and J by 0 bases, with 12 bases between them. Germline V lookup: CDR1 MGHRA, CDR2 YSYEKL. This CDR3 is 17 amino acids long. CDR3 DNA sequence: TGCGCCAGCAGCCAAGGCAGCGCAAGGACAACTAATGAAAAACTGTTTTTT. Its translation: CASSQGSARTTNEKLFF.

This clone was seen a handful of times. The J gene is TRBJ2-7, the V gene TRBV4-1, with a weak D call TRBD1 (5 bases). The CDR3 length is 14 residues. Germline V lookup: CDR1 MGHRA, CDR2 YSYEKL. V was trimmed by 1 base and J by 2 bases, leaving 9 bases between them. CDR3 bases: TGCGCCAGCAGCCAAGGGGCAGGGACCTACGAGCAGTACTTC. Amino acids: CASSQGAGTYEQYF.

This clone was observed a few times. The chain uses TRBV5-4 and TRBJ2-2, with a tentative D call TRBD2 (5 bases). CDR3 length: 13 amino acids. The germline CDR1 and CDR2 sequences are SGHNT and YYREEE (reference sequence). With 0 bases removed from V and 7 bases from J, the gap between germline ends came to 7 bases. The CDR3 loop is CASSLGGYGELFF. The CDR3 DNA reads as TGTGCCAGCAGCTTGGGCGGGTACGGGGAGCTGTTTTTT.

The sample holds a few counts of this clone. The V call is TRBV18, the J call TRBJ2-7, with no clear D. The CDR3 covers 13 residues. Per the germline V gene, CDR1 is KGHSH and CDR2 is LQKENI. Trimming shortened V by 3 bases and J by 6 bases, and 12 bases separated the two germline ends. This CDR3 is CASSPDMASEQYF. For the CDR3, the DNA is TGTGCCAGCTCACCCGACATGGCCAGCGAGCAGTACTTC.

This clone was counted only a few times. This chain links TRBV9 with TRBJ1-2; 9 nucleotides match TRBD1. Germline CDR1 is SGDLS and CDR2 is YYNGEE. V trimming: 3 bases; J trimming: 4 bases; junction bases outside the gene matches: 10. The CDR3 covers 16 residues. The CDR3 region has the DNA TGTGCCAGCAGCGCTAACTTCCGGGACAGGGCCTATGGCTACACCTTC. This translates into CASSANFRDRAYGYTF.

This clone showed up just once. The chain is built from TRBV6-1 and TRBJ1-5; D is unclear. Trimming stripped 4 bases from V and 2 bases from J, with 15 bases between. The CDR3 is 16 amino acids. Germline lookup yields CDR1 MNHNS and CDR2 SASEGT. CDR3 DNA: TGTGCCAGCAGTGGTCTTGGACTTAGAGGCAATCAGCCCCAGCATTTT. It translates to CASSGLGLRGNQPQHF.

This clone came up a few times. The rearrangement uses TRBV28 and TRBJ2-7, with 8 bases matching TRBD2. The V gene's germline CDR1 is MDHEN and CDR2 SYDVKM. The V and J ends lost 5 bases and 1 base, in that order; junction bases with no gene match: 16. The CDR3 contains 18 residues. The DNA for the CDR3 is TGTGCCAGCAGTCCCGACCCTGGCGGGGGGACCCGATCCTACGAGCAGTACTTC. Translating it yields CASSPDPGGGTRSYEQYF.

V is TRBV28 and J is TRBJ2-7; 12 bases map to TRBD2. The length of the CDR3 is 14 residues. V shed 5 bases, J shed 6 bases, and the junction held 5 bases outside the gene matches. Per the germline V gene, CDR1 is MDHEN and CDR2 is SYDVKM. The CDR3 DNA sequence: TGTGCCAGCAGTGCTAGCGGGGGGGCCGGCGAGCAGTACTTC. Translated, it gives CASSASGGAGEQYF. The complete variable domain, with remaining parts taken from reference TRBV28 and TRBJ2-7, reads DVKVTQSSRYLVKRTGEKVFLECVQDMDHENMFWYRQDPGLGLRLIYFSYDVKMKEKGDIPEGYSVSREKKERFSLILESASTNQTSMYLCASSASGGAGEQYFGPGTRLTVT.

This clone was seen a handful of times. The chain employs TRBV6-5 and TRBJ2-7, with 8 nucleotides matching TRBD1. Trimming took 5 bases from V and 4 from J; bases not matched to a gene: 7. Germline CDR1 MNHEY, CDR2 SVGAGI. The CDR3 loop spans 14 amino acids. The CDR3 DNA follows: TGTGCCAGCAGTGCGCGACAGGGGCGGTACGAGCAGTACTTC. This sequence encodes CASSARQGRYEQYF.

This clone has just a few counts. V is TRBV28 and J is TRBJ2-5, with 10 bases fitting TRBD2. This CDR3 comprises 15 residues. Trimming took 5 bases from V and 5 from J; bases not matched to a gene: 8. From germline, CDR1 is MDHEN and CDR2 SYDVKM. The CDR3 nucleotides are TGTGCCAGCAGTCAACAGCGGGGGGGCGTGGAGACCCAGTACTTC. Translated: CASSQQRGGVETQYF.

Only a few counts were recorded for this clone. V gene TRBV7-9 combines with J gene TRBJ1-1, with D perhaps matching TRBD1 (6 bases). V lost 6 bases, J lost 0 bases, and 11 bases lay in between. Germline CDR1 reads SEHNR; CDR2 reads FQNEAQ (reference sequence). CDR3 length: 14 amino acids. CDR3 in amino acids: CASRTGTMNTEAFF. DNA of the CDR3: TGTGCCAGCAGAACCGGGACAATGAACACTGAAGCTTTCTTT.

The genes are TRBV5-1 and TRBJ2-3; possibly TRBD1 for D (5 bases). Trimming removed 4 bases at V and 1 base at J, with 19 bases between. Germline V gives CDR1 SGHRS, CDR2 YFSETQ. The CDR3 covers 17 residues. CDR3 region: CASSGAGLSWGTDTQYF. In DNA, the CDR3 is TGCGCCAGCAGCGGGGCAGGTCTGTCTTGGGGCACAGATACGCAGTATTTT.

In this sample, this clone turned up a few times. CDR3 coding DNA: TGTGCCAGCAGCCCGGACAGCAGCTCCTACAATGAGCAGTTCTTC. This encodes CASSPDSSSYNEQFF. The V and J genes are TRBV28 and TRBJ2-1; D is perhaps TRBD1 (6 bases). The CDR3 has 15 residues. The V gene's germline CDR1 is MDHEN and CDR2 SYDVKM. Trimming pared 6 bases from V and 0 bases from J, leaving 12 bases between.

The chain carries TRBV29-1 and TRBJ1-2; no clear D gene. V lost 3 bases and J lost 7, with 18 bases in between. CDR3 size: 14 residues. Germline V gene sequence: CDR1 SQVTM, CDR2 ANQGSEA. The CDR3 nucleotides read TGCAGCGTTGAGGTTGGGCCCCGCGTAGGTGGCTACACCTTC. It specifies CSVEVGPRVGGYTF.

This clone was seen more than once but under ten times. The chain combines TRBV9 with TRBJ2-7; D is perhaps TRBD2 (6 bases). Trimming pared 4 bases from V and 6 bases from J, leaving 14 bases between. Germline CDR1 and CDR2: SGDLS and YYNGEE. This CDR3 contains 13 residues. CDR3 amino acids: CASSPRLDGEQYF. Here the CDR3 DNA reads TGTGCCAGCAGCCCACGACTAGATGGCGAGCAGTACTTC.

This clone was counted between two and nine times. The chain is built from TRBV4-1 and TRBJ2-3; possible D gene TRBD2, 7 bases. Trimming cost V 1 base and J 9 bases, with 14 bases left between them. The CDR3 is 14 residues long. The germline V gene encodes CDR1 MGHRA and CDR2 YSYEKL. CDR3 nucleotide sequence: TGCGCCAGCAGCCAAGGGGGGGGCTGGGGGACGCAGTATTTT. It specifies CASSQGGGWGTQYF.

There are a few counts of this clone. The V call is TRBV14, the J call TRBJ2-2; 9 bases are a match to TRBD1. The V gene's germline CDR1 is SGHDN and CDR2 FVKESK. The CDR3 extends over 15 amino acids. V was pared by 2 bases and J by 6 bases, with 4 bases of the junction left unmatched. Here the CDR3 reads CASSQWDRDAGELFF. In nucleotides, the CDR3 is TGTGCCAGCAGCCAATGGGACAGGGATGCCGGGGAGCTGTTTTTT.

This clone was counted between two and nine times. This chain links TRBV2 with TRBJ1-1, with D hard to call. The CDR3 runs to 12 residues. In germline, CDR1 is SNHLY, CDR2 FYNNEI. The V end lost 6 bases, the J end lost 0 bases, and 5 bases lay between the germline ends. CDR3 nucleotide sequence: TGTGCCAGCAGCATCATGAACACTGAAGCTTTCTTT. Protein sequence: CASSIMNTEAFF.

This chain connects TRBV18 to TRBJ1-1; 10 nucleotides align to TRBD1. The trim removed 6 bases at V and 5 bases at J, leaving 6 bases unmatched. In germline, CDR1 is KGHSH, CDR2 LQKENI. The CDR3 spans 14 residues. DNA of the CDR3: TGTGCCAGCTCCGACCTGGACAGGGGGACTGAAGCTTTCTTT. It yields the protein CASSDLDRGTEAFF.

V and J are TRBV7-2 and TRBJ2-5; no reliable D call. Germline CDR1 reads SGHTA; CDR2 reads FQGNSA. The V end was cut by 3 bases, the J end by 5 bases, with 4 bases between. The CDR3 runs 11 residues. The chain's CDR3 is CASSLSETQYF. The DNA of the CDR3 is TGTGCCAGCAGCTTGTCTGAGACCCAGTACTTC. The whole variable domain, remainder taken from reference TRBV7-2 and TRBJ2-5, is GAGVSQSPSNKVTEKGKDVELRCDPISGHTALYWYRQSLGQGLEFLIYFQGNSAPDKSGLPSDRFSAERTGGSVSTLTIQRTQQEDSAVYLCASSLSETQYFGPGTRLLVL.